This entry lists 20 T cell receptor beta chains sequenced from one sample in a study of cytomegalovirus exposure and HLA in healthy donors. Primers included in the PCR were 60 Vbeta and 13 Jbeta primers. Data came from immunoSEQ multiplex PCR; TCRdb stores just in-frame clones and leaves some out. The table lists 130,000 to 150,000 clones, about three quarters of them singletons. Sample: PBMCs. These receptors originate from a middle-aged man in good health and CMV-seropositive.

The chain has TRBV7-9 and TRBJ1-1, with 7 nucleotides matching TRBD1. The trim removed 5 bases at V and 5 bases at J, leaving 8 bases unmatched. CDR1 and CDR2 from the germline V gene are SEHNR and FQNEAQ (reference sequence). The CDR3 extends over 14 amino acids. CDR3 amino acids: CASSDILQGTEAFF. The CDR3 DNA sequence: TGTGCCAGCAGCGATATACTACAGGGGACTGAAGCTTTCTTT.

The CDR3, as DNA: TGCGCCAGCAGCCAAGTAGAACGGGCGGGGAATGAGCAGTTCTTC. Protein product: CASSQVERAGNEQFF. The J gene is TRBJ2-1, the V gene TRBV4-1, with D possibly matching TRBD2 (6 bases). Germline assignment: CDR1 MGHRA and CDR2 YSYEKL. The CDR3 runs 15 residues. Trimming pared 1 base from V and 7 bases from J, leaving 14 bases between.

As concerns this clone: Other DNA sequences in the sample encode the same CDR3. The J gene is TRBJ1-1, the V gene TRBV27; TRBD1 agrees at 9 bases. This CDR3 comprises 13 residues. Germline CDR1 MNHEY, CDR2 SMNVEV (reference sequence). V shed 6 bases and J 8 bases; nucleotides not matched to a gene: 7. The CDR3 DNA follows: TGTGCCAGCAGCACGACAGGGGGAACGGAAGCTTTCTTT. It specifies CASSTTGGTEAFF.

The gene calls are TRBV13 and TRBJ2-2; D unclear. Germline values: CDR1 PRHDT, CDR2 FYEKMQ (reference sequence). The CDR3 totals 11 residues. The V end was cut by 8 bases, the J end by 2 bases, with 3 bases between. The CDR3 loop reads CASSNTGELFF. The CDR3 DNA reads as TGTGCCAGCTCTAACACCGGGGAGCTGTTTTTT.

The V gene is TRBV21-1, the J gene TRBJ2-3; the D segment call TRBD2 is taken from the table without a DNA check. TRBV21-1 is termed a pseudogene. The CDR3 length is 13 residues. The CDR3 nucleotides are TGTGCCAGCAGCCGTGAGGGCACAGATACGCAGTATTTT. Translation gives CASSREGTDTQYF.

The chain combines TRBV9 with TRBJ2-7; D is unresolved. Germline CDR1 is SGDLS and CDR2 is YYNGEE. The V gene lost 2 bases and the J gene lost 5 bases, with 8 bases spanning the gap. The CDR3 consists of 12 residues. DNA of the CDR3: TGTGCCAGCAGCGTTAGAGCCGACGAGCAGTACTTC. This encodes CASSVRADEQYF.

The J gene is TRBJ2-7, the V gene TRBV7-9, with 8 bases lining up with TRBD1. The length of the CDR3 is 19 residues. Germline lookup yields CDR1 SEHNR and CDR2 FQNEAQ (reference sequence). V was clipped by 5 bases and J by 0 bases; unmatched bases: 18. The CDR3 DNA sequence: TGTGCCAGCAGCGCAAGCAAAGACACCGGGACAGGCCACTCCTACGAGCAGTACTTC. This codes for CASSASKDTGTGHSYEQYF.

The chain is built from TRBV27 and TRBJ1-5; 9 positions agree with TRBD1. This CDR3 spans 14 amino acids. Germline assignment: CDR1 MNHEY and CDR2 SMNVEV (reference sequence). V lost 8 bases to trimming and J lost 6 bases; unmatched junction nucleotides: 8. This chain's CDR3 is CASGRQGGIQPQHF. The CDR3 nucleotides read TGTGCCAGCGGACGACAGGGGGGAATTCAGCCCCAGCATTTT.

The chain uses TRBV13 and TRBJ1-6; D perhaps matches TRBD1 (5 bases). The V gene lost 5 bases and the J gene lost 8 bases, with 16 bases spanning the gap. In germline, CDR1 is PRHDT, CDR2 FYEKMQ (reference sequence). The CDR3 is 15 residues long. The CDR3 loop is CASSPRGVNHSPLHF. Here the CDR3 DNA reads TGTGCCAGCAGCCCCCGGGGGGTCAATCATTCACCCCTCCACTTT.

The V and J genes are TRBV5-6 and TRBJ1-4; a weak D match, TRBD1 (5 bases). The V end was cut by 0 bases, the J end by 2 bases, with 5 bases between. Germline CDR1 is SGHDT and CDR2 is YYEEEE. This CDR3 is built from 14 residues. DNA for the CDR3: TGTGCCAGCAGCTTGGAGGGGACTAATGAAAAACTGTTTTTT. Translating it yields CASSLEGTNEKLFF.

This clone has just one count. The chain carries TRBV5-1 and TRBJ2-1, with D unclear. CDR3 length equals 14 residues. Germline V gene lookup returns CDR1 SGHRS and CDR2 YFSETQ. V was cut by 0 bases and J by 6 bases, with 10 bases left in between. The CDR3 DNA is TGCGCCAGCAGCTTGGAAGGCGGATTCAATGAGCAGTTCTTC. This sequence encodes CASSLEGGFNEQFF.

The chain links TRBV4-2 to TRBJ2-1, with 13 bases that match TRBD2. This CDR3 region has 18 residues. Per the germline V gene, CDR1 is LGHNA and CDR2 is YNFKEQ. V lost 1 base to trimming and J lost 0 bases; unmatched junction nucleotides: 3. CDR3 DNA sequence: TGTGCCAGCAGCCAAGGGGGACTAGCGGGGAGCTCCTACAATGAGCAGTTCTTC. As protein: CASSQGGLAGSSYNEQFF.

This clone was recorded once. V usage is TRBV6-4 and J usage is TRBJ1-2; possible D gene TRBD1, 6 bases. Trimming took 0 bases from V and 0 from J, leaving 11 bases between them. Germline CDR1 reads MRHNA; CDR2 reads SNTAGT. There are 16 residues in the CDR3. Written as DNA, the CDR3 is TGTGCCAGCAGTGACTCGACCGGACAGACTAACTATGGCTACACCTTC. Translation: CASSDSTGQTNYGYTF.

V is TRBV30 and J is TRBJ2-6; D ambiguous. Trimming took off 1 base at V and 2 bases at J, with 6 bases between the two ends. Germline V gives CDR1 GTSNPN, CDR2 SVGIG (reference sequence). The CDR3 runs to 14 residues. CDR3 sequence reads: CAWSGWPGANVLTF. The CDR3 DNA reads TGTGCCTGGAGTGGGTGGCCTGGGGCCAACGTCCTGACTTTC.

The chain uses TRBV6-1 and TRBJ1-2, with TRBD1 matching 12 bases. CDR1 MNHNS and CDR2 SASEGT come from the germline V gene. The CDR3 contains 13 residues. Trimming at V came to 8 bases and at J to 3 bases, leaving 1 base not matched to a gene. CDR3 sequence reads: CASGTGGDYGYTF. CDR3 in DNA: TGTGCCAGCGGGACAGGGGGCGACTATGGCTACACCTTC.

The chain employs TRBV19 and TRBJ1-1; 12 bases map to TRBD1. The CDR3 spans 16 residues. CDR1 is LNHDA and CDR2 is SQIVND in the germline V gene (reference sequence). Trimming removed 6 bases from V and 4 bases from J; junction bases left unmatched: 9. As DNA, the CDR3 is TGTGCCAGTAGGCCGGGACAGGGGGCGCGGGTCACTGAAGCTTTCTTT. Its translation is CASRPGQGARVTEAFF.

This clone was counted only a few times. The V and J genes are TRBV6-6 and TRBJ1-1; no clear D gene. V shed 1 base and J shed 2 bases, with 14 bases lying between them. CDR1 is MNHNY, CDR2 SVGAGI, per germline (reference sequence). The CDR3 contains 16 residues. The CDR3 protein is CASSYLPGQGNTEAFF. The CDR3 nucleotides are TGTGCCAGCAGTTACTTGCCAGGCCAAGGAAACACTGAAGCTTTCTTT.

The V and J genes are TRBV7-2 and TRBJ2-3, with a weak D call TRBD2 (6 bases). The CDR3 runs to 15 residues. Germline V gene data show CDR1 as SGHTA and CDR2 as FQGNSA. Trimming pared 5 bases from V and 2 bases from J, leaving 14 bases between. CDR3 DNA sequence: TGTGCCAGCAGCCGGGCGGCGGGATTCACAGATACGCAGTATTTT. It yields the protein CASSRAAGFTDTQYF.

The chain links TRBV5-4 to TRBJ1-5; D is uncertain. Germline CDR1 reads SGHNT; CDR2 reads YYREEE (reference sequence). This CDR3 is built from 13 residues. Trimming stripped 0 bases from V and 3 bases from J, with 4 bases between. The CDR3 here is CASSLGHNQPQHF. The DNA for the CDR3 is TGTGCCAGCAGCTTGGGACACAATCAGCCCCAGCATTTT.

This chain links TRBV19 with TRBJ1-1; TRBD1 aligns across 7 bases. In germline, CDR1 is LNHDA, CDR2 SQIVND (reference sequence). V gave up 8 bases and J gave up 1 base; unmatched junction bases: 7. The CDR3 is made up of 14 amino acids. CDR3 loop: CASAWDSENTEAFF. CDR3 sequence (DNA): TGTGCCAGTGCCTGGGACAGTGAGAACACTGAAGCTTTCTTT.